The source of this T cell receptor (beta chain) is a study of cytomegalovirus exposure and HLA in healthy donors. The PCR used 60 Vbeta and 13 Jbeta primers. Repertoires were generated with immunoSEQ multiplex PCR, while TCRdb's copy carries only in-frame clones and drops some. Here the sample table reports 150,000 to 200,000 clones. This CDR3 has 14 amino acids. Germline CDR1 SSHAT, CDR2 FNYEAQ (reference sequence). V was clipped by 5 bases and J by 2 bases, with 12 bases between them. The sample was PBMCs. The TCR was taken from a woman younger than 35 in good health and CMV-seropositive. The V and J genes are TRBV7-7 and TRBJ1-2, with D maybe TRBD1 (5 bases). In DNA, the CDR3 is TGTGCCAGCAGCCCCCTACGGGGGAACTATGGCTACACCTTC. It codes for CASSPLRGNYGYTF.